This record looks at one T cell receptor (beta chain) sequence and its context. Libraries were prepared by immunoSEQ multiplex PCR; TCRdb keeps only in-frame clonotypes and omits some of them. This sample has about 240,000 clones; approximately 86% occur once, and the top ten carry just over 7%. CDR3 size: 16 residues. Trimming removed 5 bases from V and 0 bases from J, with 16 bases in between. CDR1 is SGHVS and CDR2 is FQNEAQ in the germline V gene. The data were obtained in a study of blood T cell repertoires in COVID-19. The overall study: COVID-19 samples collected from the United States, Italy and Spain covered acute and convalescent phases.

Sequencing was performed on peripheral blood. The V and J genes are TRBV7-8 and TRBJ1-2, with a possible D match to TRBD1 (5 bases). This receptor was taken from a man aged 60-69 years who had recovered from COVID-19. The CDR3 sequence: CASSQITGVANYGYTF. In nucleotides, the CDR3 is TGTGCCAGCAGCCAAATCACAGGAGTCGCTAACTATGGCTACACCTTC.